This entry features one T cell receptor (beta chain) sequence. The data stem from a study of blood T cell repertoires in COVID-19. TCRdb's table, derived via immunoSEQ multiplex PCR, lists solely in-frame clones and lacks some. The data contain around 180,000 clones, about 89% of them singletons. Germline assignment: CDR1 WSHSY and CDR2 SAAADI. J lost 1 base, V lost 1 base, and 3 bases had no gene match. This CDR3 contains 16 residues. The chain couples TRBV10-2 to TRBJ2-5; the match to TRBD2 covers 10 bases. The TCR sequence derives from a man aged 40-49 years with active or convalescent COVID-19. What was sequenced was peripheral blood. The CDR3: CASSELSGGAQETQYF. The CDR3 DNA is TGCGCCAGCAGTGAGTTAAGCGGGGGGGCCCAAGAGACCCAGTACTTC.